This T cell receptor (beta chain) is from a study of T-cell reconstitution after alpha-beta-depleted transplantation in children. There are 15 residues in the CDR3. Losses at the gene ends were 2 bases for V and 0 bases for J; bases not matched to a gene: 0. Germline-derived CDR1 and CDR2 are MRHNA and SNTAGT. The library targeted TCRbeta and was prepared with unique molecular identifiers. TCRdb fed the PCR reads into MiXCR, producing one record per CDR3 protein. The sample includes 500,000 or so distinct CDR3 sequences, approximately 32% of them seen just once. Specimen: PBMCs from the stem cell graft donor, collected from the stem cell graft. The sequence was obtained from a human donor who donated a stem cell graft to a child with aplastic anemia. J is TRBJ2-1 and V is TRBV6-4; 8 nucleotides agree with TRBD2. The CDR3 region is CASSDTSGSYNEQFF. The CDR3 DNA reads TGTGCCAGCAGTGACACTAGCGGCTCCTACAATGAGCAGTTCTTC.